This T cell receptor beta chain originates from a study of T cell responses to AZD1222 COVID-19 vaccine. Across the whole study: Analysis merged second doses at about 4 or about 12 weeks. Broader study findings: CD4 TCRs linked to vaccination spanned spike, dominating at 160-218 and 743-854. Clonal diversity was possibly underestimated, and the donors were mostly white British, with more females.

Libraries were prepared by immunoSEQ multiplex PCR; TCRdb keeps only in-frame clonotypes and omits some of them. The table has about 56,000 clones, approximately 83% seen once; the top ten hold over 12%. The germline V gene encodes CDR1 MNHEY and CDR2 SVGAGI. This CDR3 contains 14 residues. With 4 bases removed from V and 11 bases from J, the gap between germline ends came to 20 bases. About this clone itself: The antigen is not known.

This clonotype was obtained from an adult in good health. Here the sequenced sample was peripheral blood, taken on day 0 of AZD1222 vaccination. The V call is TRBV6-5, the J call TRBJ1-1; D gene unclear. CDR3 in amino acids: CASSSPWPQLIAFF. Here the CDR3 DNA reads TGTGCCAGCAGTTCGCCCTGGCCCCAATTGATCGCTTTCTTT.